These 17 T cell receptor beta chains share one sample of origin, sequenced in a study of blood T cell repertoires in COVID-19. Some clones are missing from TCRdb's copy, which holds only in-frame ones; the method was immunoSEQ multiplex PCR. The repertoire holds about 320,000 clones, with around 88% as singletons. The sequencing input was peripheral blood. Receptors originate from a woman between 45 and 65 years old with acute or convalescent COVID-19.

The chain links TRBV3-1 (or the pseudogene TRBV3-2) to TRBJ1-5, with D possibly matching TRBD1 (6 bases). This CDR3 comprises 14 residues. Per the germline V gene, CDR1 is LGHDT and CDR2 is YNNKEL (reference sequence). The V gene lost 4 bases and the J gene lost 0 bases, with 7 bases spanning the gap. In DNA, the CDR3 is TGTGCCAGCAGCCTGGACAGTAGCAATCAGCCCCAGCATTTT. It is translated as CASSLDSSNQPQHF.

The chain employs TRBV5-1 and TRBJ2-1; TRBD2 is a possible D gene (5 bases). This CDR3 contains 13 residues. Trimming removed 4 bases at V and 7 bases at J, with 12 bases between. From germline, CDR1 is SGHRS and CDR2 YFSETQ. CDR3 residues: CASSRTDLNEQFF. The DNA of the CDR3 is TGCGCCAGCAGCAGAACGGACTTGAATGAGCAGTTCTTC. The full variable domain, completed using reference TRBV5-1 and TRBJ2-1, is KAGVTQTPRYLIKTRGQQVTLSCSPISGHRSVSWYQQTPGQGLQFLFEYFSETQRNKGNFPGRFSGRQFSNSRSEMNVSTLELGDSALYLCASSRTDLNEQFFGPGTRLTVL.

This chain connects TRBV7-9 to TRBJ1-1; D is undetermined. The germline V gene encodes CDR1 SEHNR and CDR2 FQNEAQ (reference sequence). V lost 5 bases to trimming and J lost 3 bases, with 16 bases between them. The CDR3 loop spans 15 amino acids. The CDR3 nucleotides read TGTGCCAGCAGCCCCGAGGAAGGGAGGGACACTGAAGCTTTCTTT. It codes for CASSPEEGRDTEAFF. Full variable domain (outside the CDR3, taken from reference TRBV7-9 and TRBJ1-1): DTGVSQNPRHKITKRGQNVTFRCDPISEHNRLYWYRQTLGQGPEFLTYFQNEAQLEKSRLLSDRFSAERPKGSFSTLEIQRTEQGDSAMYLCASSPEEGRDTEAFFGQGTRLTVV.

This chain joins TRBV20-1 and TRBJ2-3, with D possibly matching TRBD1 (6 bases). V was cut by 3 bases and J by 1 base, with 11 bases left in between. The CDR3 is 14 residues long. CDR1 and CDR2 (germline): DFQATT, SNEGSKA (reference sequence). The CDR3 bases are TGCAGTGCTAGTCGGGCAGGGGGCACAGATACGCAGTATTTT. Amino acid sequence: CSASRAGGTDTQYF.

Details on this clone: A read error may account for a junction end that differs from germline. The chain combines TRBV7-9 with TRBJ1-1; D is perhaps TRBD1 (6 bases). The germline V gene has CDR1 SEHNR and CDR2 FQNEAQ (reference sequence). This CDR3 contains 13 residues. Here the CDR3 DNA reads TGTGCCAGCTCCGGAACCGGGACATCTGAGGCTTTCTTT. Residues: CASSGTGTSEAFF.

The rearrangement joins TRBV30 to TRBJ2-2; 12 positions match TRBD1. V dropped 0 bases and J dropped 5; count of bases not matched to a gene: 10. Germline CDR1 is GTSNPN and CDR2 is SVGIG (reference sequence). The CDR3 length is 18 residues. In DNA, the CDR3 is TGTGCCTGGAGTGTACCCGGAGGGACAGGGGGCCGGACCGGGGAGCTGTTTTTT. Translated: CAWSVPGGTGGRTGELFF.

CDR3 sequence: CASSQSRLYSNQPQHF. In nucleotides, the CDR3 is TGCGCCAGCAGTCAATCCAGGCTCTATAGCAATCAGCCCCAGCATTTT. The chain recombines TRBV23-1 with TRBJ1-5; D remains unclear. TRBV23-1 is reported as an ORF; its role is uncertain. The CDR3 runs 16 residues. V lost 0 bases and J 0 bases, leaving 9 bases between the germline ends.

The chain uses TRBV6-1 and TRBJ2-3; D ambiguous. Deletions cut 0 bases from V and 2 bases from J, with 9 bases between. This CDR3 comprises 15 residues. CDR1 is MNHNS and CDR2 is SASEGT in the germline V gene. CDR3 coding DNA: TGTGCCAGCAGTGAAGCGGCCCGTTTCACAGATACGCAGTATTTT. Amino acids: CASSEAARFTDTQYF.

V is TRBV30 and J is TRBJ1-2; a weak D match, TRBD1 (5 bases). Per the germline V gene, CDR1 is GTSNPN and CDR2 is SVGIG (reference sequence). Between the trimmed V and J ends, which lost 3 bases and 4 bases, there was a span of 12 bases. The CDR3 covers 13 residues. The CDR3 protein is CAWSQRGSYGYTF. DNA of the CDR3: TGTGCCTGGAGCCAAAGGGGCAGCTATGGCTACACCTTC.

The rearrangement links TRBV15 to TRBJ2-1, with a weak D call TRBD1 (6 bases). Deletions cut 0 bases from V and 10 bases from J, with 10 bases between. Germline assignment: CDR1 LNHNV and CDR2 YYDKDF (reference sequence). The CDR3 spans 13 residues. The CDR3 coding sequence is TGTGCCACCAGCAGAGATACAGGGAACGAGCAGTTCTTC. This sequence encodes CATSRDTGNEQFF.

The rearrangement links TRBV6-5 to TRBJ1-5; D unclear. This CDR3 has 13 residues. Trimming cost V 0 bases and J 11 bases, with 11 bases left between them. The germline V gene encodes CDR1 MNHEY and CDR2 SVGAGI. CDR3 protein: CASSYSPTSAQHF. CDR3 sequence (DNA): TGTGCCAGCAGTTACTCTCCCACCTCGGCCCAGCATTTT.

This clone has only one observation. The chain uses TRBV10-3 and TRBJ1-6; 8 bases are shared with TRBD1. CDR3 length: 12 residues. The V segment lost 9 bases and the J segment 8 bases; nucleotides outside the gene matches: 3. Germline loops: CDR1 ENHRY, CDR2 SYGVKD. CDR3 nucleotides: TGTGCCATACAGACAGGGGATTCACCCCTCCACTTT. This encodes CAIQTGDSPLHF.

This chain links TRBV6-1 with TRBJ1-1, with D perhaps matching TRBD1 (6 bases). CDR3 length: 14 amino acids. V was pared by 0 bases and J by 7 bases, with 12 bases between. Germline V gene lookup returns CDR1 MNHNS and CDR2 SASEGT. The CDR3, as DNA: TGTGCCAGCAGTGAAGCGAGGGGGAATCTTGAAGCTTTCTTT. It yields the protein CASSEARGNLEAFF.

CDR3 in DNA: TGCGCCAGCAGCCAAGATACCAGGGGGAAGGGGGGCTACACCTTC. Translating gives CASSQDTRGKGGYTF. This chain connects TRBV4-3 to TRBJ1-2; 7 nucleotides match TRBD1. Trimming removed 0 bases from V and 8 bases from J; junction bases left unmatched: 9. Per the germline V gene, CDR1 is LGHNA and CDR2 is YSLEER. The CDR3 extends over 15 amino acids.

The sample holds a few counts of this clone. This chain uses TRBV19 with TRBJ2-2; the D gene is possibly TRBD2 (6 bases). Germline V lookup: CDR1 LNHDA, CDR2 SQIVND (reference sequence). Trimming took off 7 bases at V and 8 bases at J, with 20 bases between the two ends. This CDR3 region has 15 residues. The CDR3 nucleotides read TGTGCCAGTACTGCTAGCGAAAGAAAAAGGGGGGAGCTGTTTTTT. Its translation is CASTASERKRGELFF.

The rearrangement links TRBV6-4 to TRBJ2-1, with a weak D call TRBD2 (6 bases). V lost 3 bases and J 0 bases, leaving 9 bases between the germline ends. The length of the CDR3 is 15 residues. Germline CDR1 MRHNA, CDR2 SNTAGT. This CDR3 is CASSDHGSSYNEQFF. The CDR3 DNA is TGTGCCAGCAGTGATCACGGGAGCTCCTACAATGAGCAGTTCTTC.

The rearrangement joins TRBV19 to TRBJ1-1; D gene uncertain. Deletions cut 1 base from V and 0 bases from J, with 15 bases between. CDR1 is LNHDA and CDR2 is SQIVND in the germline V gene (reference sequence). The CDR3 is 17 amino acids. The CDR3 loop is CASSIGFGVRVNTEAFF. In DNA form, the CDR3 reads TGTGCCAGTAGTATAGGATTCGGGGTCAGAGTGAACACTGAAGCTTTCTTT.